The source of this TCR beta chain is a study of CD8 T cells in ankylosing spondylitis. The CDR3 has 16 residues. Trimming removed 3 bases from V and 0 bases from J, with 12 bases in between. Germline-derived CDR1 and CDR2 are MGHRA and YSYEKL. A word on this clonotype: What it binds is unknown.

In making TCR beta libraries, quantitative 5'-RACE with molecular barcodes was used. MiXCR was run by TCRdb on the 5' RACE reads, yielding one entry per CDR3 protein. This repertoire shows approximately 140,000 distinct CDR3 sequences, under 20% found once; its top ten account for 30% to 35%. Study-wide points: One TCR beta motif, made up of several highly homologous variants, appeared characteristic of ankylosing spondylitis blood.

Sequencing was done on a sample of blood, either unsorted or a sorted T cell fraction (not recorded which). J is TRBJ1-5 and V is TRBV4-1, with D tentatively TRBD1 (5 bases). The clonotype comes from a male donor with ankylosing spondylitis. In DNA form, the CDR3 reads TGCGCCAGCAGCCATCAGGACACCTTTAGCAATCAGCCCCAGCATTTT. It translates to CASSHQDTFSNQPQHF.